The clone carrying this TCR beta chain was counted only a few times. Its antigen is not known. These data are taken from a study of T cells after yellow fever vaccination. As for the study in general: Low-cell-number fractions underwent preparation using SMART-Seq v4 Ultra Low Input. Notes on the study in general: Shared CD4/CD8 clonotypes were a small share, likely from convergent recombination. Weaker, the secondary response had a peak occurring faster, on day 5 versus 15.

The 5'RACE template-switching step produced TCR cDNA and added a universal primer site and UMIs. Each CDR3 protein gets one entry after TCRdb re-called the 5' RACE reads with MiXCR. Of hundreds of thousands of distinct CDR3 sequences listed, 7.5% to 9% are singletons. Between the trimmed V and J ends, which lost 2 bases and 6 bases, there was a span of 7 bases. Germline V gives CDR1 MDHEN, CDR2 SYDVKM. This CDR3 region has 13 residues. The sequence derives from a man aged 18 to 30 who received the YFV17D yellow fever vaccine. The source material was PBMCs, sampled on the day of the first yellow fever vaccination. The chain joins TRBV28 to TRBJ2-2; D not certain. CDR3 sequence: CASSLGFSGELFF. As DNA, the CDR3 is TGTGCCAGCAGTTTAGGGTTCTCCGGGGAGCTGTTTTTT.